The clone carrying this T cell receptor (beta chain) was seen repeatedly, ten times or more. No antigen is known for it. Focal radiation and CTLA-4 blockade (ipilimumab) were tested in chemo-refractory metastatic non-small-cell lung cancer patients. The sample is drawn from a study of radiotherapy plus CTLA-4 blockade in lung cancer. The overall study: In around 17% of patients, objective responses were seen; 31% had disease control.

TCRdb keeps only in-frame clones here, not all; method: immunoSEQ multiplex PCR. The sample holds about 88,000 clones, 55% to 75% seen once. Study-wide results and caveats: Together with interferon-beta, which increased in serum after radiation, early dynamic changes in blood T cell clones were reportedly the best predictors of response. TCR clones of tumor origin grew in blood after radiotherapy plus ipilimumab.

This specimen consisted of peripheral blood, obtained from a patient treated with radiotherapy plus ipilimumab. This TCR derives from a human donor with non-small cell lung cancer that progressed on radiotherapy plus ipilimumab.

The DNA for the CDR3 is TGTGCCAGCAGTTACGGAGTGGGCTCTGAAGCTTTCTTT. As protein: CASSYGVGSEAFF. The chain links TRBV6-5 to TRBJ1-1, with D hard to call. From germline, CDR1 is MNHEY and CDR2 SVGAGI. V lost 2 bases to trimming and J lost 6 bases, with 10 bases between them. The CDR3 is 13 amino acids.